What follows are 15 T cell receptor beta chains derived from one specimen sequenced in a study of OX40 agonist ivuxolimab in advanced cancers. Libraries were prepared through the immunoSEQ multiplex PCR assay. TCRdb mirrors the immuneACCESS table, restricted to in-frame sequences. Some clones are absent from its copies; in checked studies, under half trace to an unresolved V gene, and the reason for the others is unknown. A total of approximately 60,000 clones appear in this sample, over 65% of them only once. More than 2% of the sample rests with the top ten. The sample in question was CD4+ or CD8+ T cells sorted from blood, obtained in a trial of the OX40 agonist ivuxolimab. The receptor set was obtained from an adult with an advanced solid tumor such as melanoma, head and neck, liver or kidney cancer.

This clone was observed a handful of times. The chain employs TRBV27 and TRBJ1-6, with TRBD1 identical over 8 bases. The CDR3 has 15 residues. With 4 bases clipped from V and 7 bases from J, the junction kept 6 bases outside the gene matches. CDR1 is MNHEY, CDR2 SMNVEV, per germline (reference sequence). In nucleotides, the CDR3 is TGTGCCAGCAGTTCGACAGGGGTGGGCAATTCACCCCTCCACTTT. Its translation is CASSSTGVGNSPLHF.

This clone has a single count. Other DNA sequences from this sample encode an identical CDR3 as well. This chain joins TRBV7-2 and TRBJ2-3, with D perhaps matching TRBD1 (6 bases). CDR1 and CDR2 from the germline V gene are SGHTA and FQGNSA. V was shortened by 5 bases and J by 6 bases, with 15 bases between the two germline ends. CDR3 size: 14 residues. CDR3 protein: CASSPQGSTDTQYF. The DNA of the CDR3 is TGTGCCAGCAGCCCTCAGGGGTCCACGGATACGCAGTATTTT.

The chain has TRBV27 and TRBJ1-1; TRBD1 matches 8 bases. V shed 4 bases, J shed 8 bases, and the junction held 12 bases outside the gene matches. The CDR3 loop spans 15 amino acids. Germline V CDR1 and CDR2: MNHEY, SMNVEV (reference sequence). CDR3 region: CASSSPPRTGLEAFF. CDR3 DNA: TGTGCCAGCAGTTCACCTCCCCGGACAGGGTTAGAAGCTTTCTTT.

V gene TRBV11-3 combines with J gene TRBJ2-3, with D maybe TRBD1 (5 bases). This CDR3 spans 16 amino acids. The germline V and J ends were trimmed by 0 bases and 3 bases, with 13 bases remaining between them. From germline, CDR1 is SGHNT and CDR2 YENEEA. The CDR3 here is CASSLDSYRLTDTQYF. Here the CDR3 DNA reads TGTGCCAGCAGCTTAGATTCGTACAGGTTAACAGATACGCAGTATTTT.

The genes are TRBV5-5 and TRBJ1-2; no clear D. In germline, CDR1 is SGHKS, CDR2 YYEKEE (reference sequence). This CDR3 region has 15 residues. The V and J ends lost 0 bases and 0 bases respectively, with 9 bases between them. The CDR3: CASSLELWANYGYTF. The CDR3 DNA follows: TGTGCCAGCAGCTTGGAATTGTGGGCTAACTATGGCTACACCTTC. Combining the CDR3 with reference TRBV5-5 and TRBJ1-2 gives the whole variable domain DAGVTQSPTHLIKTRGQQVTLRCSPISGHKSVSWYQQVLGQGPQFIFQYYEKEERGRGNFPDRFSARQFPNYSSELNVNALLLGDSALYLCASSLELWANYGYTFGSGTRLTVV.

The chain joins TRBV30 to TRBJ2-1; TRBD1 might be the D (6 bases). The CDR3 is 13 residues long. V was shortened by 1 base and J by 6 bases, with 10 bases between the two germline ends. CDR1 is GTSNPN, CDR2 SVGIG, per germline (reference sequence). The CDR3, as DNA: TGTGCCTGGAGTGAGAGAGGGGGCAATGAGCAGTTCTTC. Translation: CAWSERGGNEQFF.

This chain connects TRBV19 to TRBJ2-3; 13 nucleotides align to TRBD2. The CDR3 is 17 residues long. Trimming cost V 3 bases and J 4 bases; bases outside gene matches: 7. The germline V gene encodes CDR1 LNHDA and CDR2 SQIVND (reference sequence). The CDR3 is CASSMQGGLAGADTQYF. CDR3 DNA sequence: TGTGCCAGTAGTATGCAAGGCGGACTAGCGGGAGCAGATACGCAGTATTTT.

The V gene is TRBV7-9, the J gene TRBJ2-1; D ambiguous. Trimming shortened V by 4 bases and J by 9 bases, and 16 bases separated the two germline ends. This CDR3 comprises 14 residues. The V gene's germline CDR1 is SEHNR and CDR2 FQNEAQ (reference sequence). The DNA for the CDR3 is TGTGCCAGCAGCTCCGGACCCACTACAGTTGAGCAGTTCTTC. This translates into CASSSGPTTVEQFF.

CDR3 nucleotide sequence: TGTGCCAGCAGCCTGGGGACAGGGAACTACGAGCAGTACTTC. Its translation: CASSLGTGNYEQYF. This chain links TRBV5-4 with TRBJ2-7; 9 positions match TRBD1. The V and J ends lost 4 bases and 3 bases, in that order; junction bases with no gene match: 5. CDR3 length: 14 residues. Germline CDR1 SGHNT, CDR2 YYREEE (reference sequence).

This clone has a single count. The chain's CDR3 is CASSHGPGHRNQPQHF. DNA of the CDR3: TGTGCCAGCAGCCATGGGCCGGGACACCGGAATCAGCCCCAGCATTTT. The V gene is TRBV7-9, the J gene TRBJ1-5, with D possibly TRBD1 on 6 matching bases. Looked up from germline, CDR1 is SEHNR and CDR2 is FQNEAQ (reference sequence). Trimming removed 5 bases from V and 4 bases from J, with 18 bases in between. CDR3 size: 16 residues.

The rearrangement uses TRBV10-3 and TRBJ2-1; D assignment may be TRBD1 or TRBD2 (5 bases each). CDR3 size: 13 residues. CDR1 ENHRY and CDR2 SYGVKD come from the germline V gene. Trimming pared 10 bases from V and 6 bases from J, leaving 16 bases between. The CDR3 DNA sequence: TGTGCCAGCCAGCCGGGACCTACCAATGAGCAGTTCTTC. Amino acids: CASQPGPTNEQFF.

The chain couples TRBV4-3 to TRBJ1-2; no clear D gene. Germline V gene sequence: CDR1 LGHNA, CDR2 YSLEER. Trimming left V 1 base short and J 4 bases short, with 13 bases between. The CDR3 loop spans 15 amino acids. CDR3 DNA: TGCGCCAGCAGCCAAGCTTACAGCCCCCTCTATGGCTACACCTTC. As protein: CASSQAYSPLYGYTF.

This rearrangement joins TRBV4-1 to TRBJ1-5; D might be TRBD1 (5 bases). From germline, CDR1 is MGHRA and CDR2 YSYEKL. The CDR3 is made up of 16 amino acids. V lost 1 base and J 6 bases, leaving 16 bases between the germline ends. CDR3 DNA: TGCGCCAGCAGCCAAGGGTGGGGGAGAGAGGGTCAGCCCCAGCATTTT. Translating it yields CASSQGWGREGQPQHF.

This chain links TRBV11-2 with TRBJ1-4; weak D call: TRBD1 (5 bases). CDR1 SGHAT and CDR2 FQNNGV come from the germline V gene. With 0 bases removed from V and 11 bases from J, the gap between germline ends came to 16 bases. The CDR3 length is 15 residues. DNA of the CDR3: TGTGCCAGCAGCTTAGATACGGGGGGAATGAGGAAACTGTTTTTT. Residues: CASSLDTGGMRKLFF.

The chain couples TRBV10-3 to TRBJ2-3, with D perhaps TRBD1 or TRBD2 (7 bases each). The germline CDR1 and CDR2 sequences are ENHRY and SYGVKD. V was pared by 10 bases and J by 4 bases, with 15 bases between. CDR3 length: 13 amino acids. The CDR3 DNA follows: TGTGCCACCCAGGGGGGGCCCTCAGATACGCAGTATTTT. Protein: CATQGGPSDTQYF.